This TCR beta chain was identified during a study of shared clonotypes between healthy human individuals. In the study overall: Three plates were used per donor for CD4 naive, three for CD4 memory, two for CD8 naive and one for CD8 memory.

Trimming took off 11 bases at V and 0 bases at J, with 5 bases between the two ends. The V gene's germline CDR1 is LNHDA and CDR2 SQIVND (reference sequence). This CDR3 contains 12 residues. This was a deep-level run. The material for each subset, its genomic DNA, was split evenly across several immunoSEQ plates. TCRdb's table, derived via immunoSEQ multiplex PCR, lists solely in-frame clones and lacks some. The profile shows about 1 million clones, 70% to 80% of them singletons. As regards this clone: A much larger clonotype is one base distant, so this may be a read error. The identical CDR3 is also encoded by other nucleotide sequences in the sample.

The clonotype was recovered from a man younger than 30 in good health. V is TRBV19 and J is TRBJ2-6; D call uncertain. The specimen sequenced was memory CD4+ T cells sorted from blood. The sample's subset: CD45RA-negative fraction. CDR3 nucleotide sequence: TGTGCCTCCGCCTCTGGGGCCAACGTCCTGACTTTC. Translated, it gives CASASGANVLTF.